This TCR beta chain originates from a study of T cell repertoires in cytomegalovirus infection. Study overall: CMV infection and matching HLA type were both indicated by public TCR beta signatures. Broader study findings: Within the response measured ex vivo, HLA-C-restricted CMV-specific TCR beta clonotypes were dominant.

This clonotype was detected many times. Its antigen remains unidentified. TCRdb fed the reads into MiXCR, producing one record per CDR3 protein. In the table there are about 100,000 distinct CDR3 sequences, approximately 15% of which are singletons. Germline V gene data show CDR1 as MGHDK and CDR2 as SYGVNS. The CDR3 is 15 amino acids. V shed 4 bases, J shed 6 bases, and the junction held 7 bases outside the gene matches. The TCR sequence derives from a human donor in good health (CMV status not recorded). Some clones in this sample may be carry-over from other donors' samples. Sequenced sample: PBMCs. The V call is TRBV25-1, the J call TRBJ2-4; 9 bases match TRBD1. DNA for the CDR3: TGTGCCAGCAGTGGCCACAGGGGGCAAGGAAACATTCAGTACTTC. This codes for CASSGHRGQGNIQYF. Full variable domain (outside the CDR3, taken from reference TRBV25-1 and TRBJ2-4): EADIYQTPRYLVIGTGKKITLECSQTMGHDKMYWYQQDPGMELHLIHYSYGVNSTEKGDLSSESTVSRIRTEHFPLTLESARPSHTSQYLCASSGHRGQGNIQYFGAGTRLSVL.